This section outlines one T cell receptor (beta chain) sequence together with its context. Between the trimmed V and J ends, which lost 5 bases and 6 bases, there was a span of 20 bases. This CDR3 region has 17 residues. Looked up from germline, CDR1 is SGHTA and CDR2 is FQGNSA. The data belong to a study of blood T cell repertoires in COVID-19. The overall study: Donors in the United States, Italy and Spain gave samples during acute or convalescent COVID-19. Nucleic acid was either cDNA or gDNA, and it came from T cells, B-cell-depleted T cells, or PBMCs.

Per the authors' pipeline: Researchers report that nucleated cell counts were estimated from reference gene primer amplification. Repertoires were generated with immunoSEQ multiplex PCR, while TCRdb's copy carries only in-frame clones and drops some. Clone size and the V and J calls come from that table; the DNA yielded D and trimming. The sample has tens of thousands of clones, roughly 82% seen once. The rearrangement links TRBV7-2 to TRBJ1-6; tentatively, D is TRBD1 (6 bases). The receptor's source is a man aged 80 or over with active COVID-19. The specimen sequenced was peripheral blood. The CDR3 is CASSKGGTSRLNSPLHF. CDR3 coding DNA: TGTGCCAGCAGCAAAGGGGGTACTTCCCGACTTAATTCACCCCTCCACTTT.